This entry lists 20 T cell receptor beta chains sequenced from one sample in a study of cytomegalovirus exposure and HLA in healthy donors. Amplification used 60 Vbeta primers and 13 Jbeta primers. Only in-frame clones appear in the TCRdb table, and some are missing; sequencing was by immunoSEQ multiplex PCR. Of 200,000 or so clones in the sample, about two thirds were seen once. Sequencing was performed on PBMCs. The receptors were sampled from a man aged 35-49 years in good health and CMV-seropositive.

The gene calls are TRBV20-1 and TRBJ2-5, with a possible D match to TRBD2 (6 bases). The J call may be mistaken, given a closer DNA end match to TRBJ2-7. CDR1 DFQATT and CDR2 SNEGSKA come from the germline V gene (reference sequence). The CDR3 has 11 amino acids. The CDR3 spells CSARTITEQYF. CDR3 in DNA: TGCAGTGCCAGGACTATAACCGAGCAGTACTTC.

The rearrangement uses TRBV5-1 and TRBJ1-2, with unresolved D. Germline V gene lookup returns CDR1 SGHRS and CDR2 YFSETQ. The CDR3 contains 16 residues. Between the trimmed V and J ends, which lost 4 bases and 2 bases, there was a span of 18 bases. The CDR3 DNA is TGCGCCAGCAGCGACCCAAGACGTGGAGGGAACTATGGCTACACCTTC. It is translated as CASSDPRRGGNYGYTF.

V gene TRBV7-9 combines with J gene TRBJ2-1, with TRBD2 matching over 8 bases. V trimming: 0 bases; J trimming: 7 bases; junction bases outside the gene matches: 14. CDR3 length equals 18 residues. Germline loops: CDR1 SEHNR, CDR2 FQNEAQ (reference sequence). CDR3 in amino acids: CASSLATGLAGFGNEQFF. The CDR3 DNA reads TGTGCCAGCAGCTTAGCAACGGGCCTAGCGGGTTTTGGGAATGAGCAGTTCTTC.

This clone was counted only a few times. In DNA form, the CDR3 reads TGTGCCAGCAGTGAAGGGGGGGGCAATGAGCAGTTCTTC. Its protein is CASSEGGGNEQFF. The chain uses TRBV2 and TRBJ2-1, with 7 bases aligning to TRBD2. V lost 1 base, J lost 6 bases, and 0 bases stayed unmatched. Germline V gene lookup returns CDR1 SNHLY and CDR2 FYNNEI. This CDR3 spans 13 amino acids.

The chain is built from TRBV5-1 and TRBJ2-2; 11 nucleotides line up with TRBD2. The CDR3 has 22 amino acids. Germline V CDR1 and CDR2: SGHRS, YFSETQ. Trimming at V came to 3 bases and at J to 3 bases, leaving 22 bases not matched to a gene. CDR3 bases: TGCGCCAGCAGCTCACGGGGCTACTTCGTTCAGACTAGCGGGATCGACACCGGGGAGCTGTTTTTT. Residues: CASSSRGYFVQTSGIDTGELFF. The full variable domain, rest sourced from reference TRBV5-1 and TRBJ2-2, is KAGVTQTPRYLIKTRGQQVTLSCSPISGHRSVSWYQQTPGQGLQFLFEYFSETQRNKGNFPGRFSGRQFSNSRSEMNVSTLELGDSALYLCASSSRGYFVQTSGIDTGELFFGEGSRLTVL.

The CDR3 reads CAGQGRDTEAFF. The CDR3 DNA sequence: TGTGCCGGACAGGGGAGAGACACTGAAGCTTTCTTT. The chain recombines TRBV6-1 with TRBJ1-1, with 9 bases aligning to TRBD1. Trimming took 11 bases from V and 3 from J; bases not matched to a gene: 4. Germline assignment: CDR1 MNHNS and CDR2 SASEGT. The CDR3 has 12 amino acids.

CDR3: CASSPQRERLYGYTF. The CDR3 DNA follows: TGTGCCAGCTCACCACAGAGGGAACGTCTTTATGGCTACACCTTC. The chain employs TRBV18 and TRBJ1-2; D ambiguous. The CDR3 consists of 15 residues. The V and J ends lost 1 base and 5 bases respectively, with 14 bases between them. Germline CDR1 is KGHSH and CDR2 is LQKENI.

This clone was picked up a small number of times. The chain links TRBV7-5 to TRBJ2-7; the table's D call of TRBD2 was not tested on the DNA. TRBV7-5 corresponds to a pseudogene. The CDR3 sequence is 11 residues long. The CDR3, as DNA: TGCAAGAAGAAGGCGGCATACGAGCAGTACTTC. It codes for CKKKAAYEQYF.

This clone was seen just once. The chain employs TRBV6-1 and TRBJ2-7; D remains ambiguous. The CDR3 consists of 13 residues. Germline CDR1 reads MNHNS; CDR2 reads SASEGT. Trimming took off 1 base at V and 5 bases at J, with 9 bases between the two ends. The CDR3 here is CASSEERSDEQYF. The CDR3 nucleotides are TGTGCCAGCAGTGAAGAAAGGAGCGACGAGCAGTACTTC.

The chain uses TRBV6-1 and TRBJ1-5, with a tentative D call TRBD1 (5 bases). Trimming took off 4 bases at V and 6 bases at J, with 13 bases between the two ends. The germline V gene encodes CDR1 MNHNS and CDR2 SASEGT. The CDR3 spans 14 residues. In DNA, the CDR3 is TGTGCCAGCAGTGCCCAGGGCCGTCGTCAGCCCCAGCATTTT. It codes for CASSAQGRRQPQHF.

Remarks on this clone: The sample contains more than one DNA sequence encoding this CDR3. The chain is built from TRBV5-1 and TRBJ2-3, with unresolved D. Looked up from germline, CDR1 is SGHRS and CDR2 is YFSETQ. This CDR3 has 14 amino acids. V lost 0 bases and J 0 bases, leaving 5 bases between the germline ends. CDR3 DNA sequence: TGCGCCAGCAGCTTGGACGGGAGCACAGATACGCAGTATTTT. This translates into CASSLDGSTDTQYF.

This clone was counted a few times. The CDR3 is CASRPDRGHQAFF. In nucleotides, the CDR3 is TGTGCCAGTAGACCTGACAGGGGGCATCAGGCTTTCTTT. The chain couples TRBV19 to TRBJ1-1; 10 bases match TRBD1. This CDR3 region has 13 residues. Looked up from germline, CDR1 is LNHDA and CDR2 is SQIVND (reference sequence). V gave up 6 bases and J gave up 11 bases; unmatched junction bases: 9.

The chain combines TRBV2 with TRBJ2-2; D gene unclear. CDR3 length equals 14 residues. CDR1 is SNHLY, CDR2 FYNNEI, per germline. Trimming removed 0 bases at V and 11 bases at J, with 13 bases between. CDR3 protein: CASSEALASRELFF. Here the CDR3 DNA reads TGTGCCAGCAGTGAAGCGTTGGCTTCACGCGAGCTGTTTTTT.

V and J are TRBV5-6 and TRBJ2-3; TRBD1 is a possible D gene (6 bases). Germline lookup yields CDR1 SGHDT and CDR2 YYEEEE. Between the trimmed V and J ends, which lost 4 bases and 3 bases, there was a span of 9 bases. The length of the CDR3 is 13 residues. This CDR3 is CASSGTKTDTQYF. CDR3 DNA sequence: TGTGCCAGCAGCGGGACAAAAACAGATACGCAGTATTTT.

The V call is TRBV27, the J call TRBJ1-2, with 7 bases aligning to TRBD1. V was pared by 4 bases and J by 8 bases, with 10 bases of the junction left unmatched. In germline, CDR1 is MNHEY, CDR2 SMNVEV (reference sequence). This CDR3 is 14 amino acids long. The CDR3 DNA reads TGTGCCAGCAGTTGGGGCCCAGGGGGTTACGGCTACACCTTC. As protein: CASSWGPGGYGYTF.

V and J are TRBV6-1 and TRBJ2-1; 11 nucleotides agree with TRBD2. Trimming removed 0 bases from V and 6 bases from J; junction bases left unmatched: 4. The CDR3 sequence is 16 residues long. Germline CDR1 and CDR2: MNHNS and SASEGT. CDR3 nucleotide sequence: TGTGCCAGCAGTGAAGCCAGACTAGCGGGGTTCAATGAGCAGTTCTTC. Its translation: CASSEARLAGFNEQFF.

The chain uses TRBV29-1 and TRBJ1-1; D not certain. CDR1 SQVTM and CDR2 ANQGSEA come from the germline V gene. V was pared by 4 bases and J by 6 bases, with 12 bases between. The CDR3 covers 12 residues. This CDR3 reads CSVVIRSAEAFF. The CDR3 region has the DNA TGCAGCGTTGTCATACGGAGCGCTGAAGCTTTCTTT.

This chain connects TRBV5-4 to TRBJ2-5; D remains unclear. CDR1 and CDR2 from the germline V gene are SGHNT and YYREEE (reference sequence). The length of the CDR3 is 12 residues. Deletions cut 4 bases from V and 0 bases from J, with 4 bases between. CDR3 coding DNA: TGTGCCAGCAGCCGGGACCAAGAGACCCAGTACTTC. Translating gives CASSRDQETQYF.

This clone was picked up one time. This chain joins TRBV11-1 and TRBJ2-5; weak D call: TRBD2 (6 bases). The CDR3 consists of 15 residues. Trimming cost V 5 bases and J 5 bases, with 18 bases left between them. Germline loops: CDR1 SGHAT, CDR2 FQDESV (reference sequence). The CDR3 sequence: CASSRREAGRETQYF. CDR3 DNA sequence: TGTGCCAGCAGCCGGAGGGAGGCAGGTCGCGAGACCCAGTACTTC.

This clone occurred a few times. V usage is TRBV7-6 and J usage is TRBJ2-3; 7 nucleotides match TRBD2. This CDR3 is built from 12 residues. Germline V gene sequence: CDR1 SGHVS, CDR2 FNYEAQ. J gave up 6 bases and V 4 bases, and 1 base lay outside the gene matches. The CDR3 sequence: CASSSLADTQYF. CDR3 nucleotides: TGTGCCAGCAGCTCACTAGCGGATACGCAGTATTTT.